This T cell receptor (beta chain) was identified in a study of cytomegalovirus exposure and HLA in healthy donors. Likely unrecorded immune exposures existed in these nominally healthy donors. The PCR employed 60 Vbeta primers together with 13 Jbeta primers. Only in-frame clones appear in the TCRdb table, and some are missing; sequencing was by immunoSEQ multiplex PCR. The sample has about 150,000 clones; roughly 74% are singletons. General observations from the study: A list of around 150 TCR beta chains associated with cytomegalovirus was given. What a later analysis showed was that several of the most significant clusters appeared linked to common viral pathogens.

Germline V gene data show CDR1 as SGDLS and CDR2 as YYNGEE. Unmatched junction bases numbered 1, after V lost 3 bases and J lost 3 bases. CDR3 size: 16 residues. Comment on this clone: Antigen unknown.

Sequencing was done on a sample of PBMCs. The gene calls are TRBV9 and TRBJ2-2; 14 bases are a match to TRBD2. This TCR was sampled from a man aged 18 to 30 in good health and CMV-seronegative. In DNA, the CDR3 is TGTGCCAGCAGCGCGGGACTAGCGGGGGACACCGGGGAGCTGTTTTTT. Protein: CASSAGLAGDTGELFF.